This T cell receptor (beta chain) came from a study of OX40 agonist ivuxolimab in advanced cancers. Only in-frame clones appear in the TCRdb table, and some are missing; sequencing was by immunoSEQ multiplex PCR. The data show more than 70,000 clones, 84% seen once. This CDR3 region has 12 residues. Germline values: CDR1 LNHDA, CDR2 SQIVND (reference sequence). The clonotype comes from an adult with an advanced solid tumor such as melanoma, head and neck, liver or kidney cancer. The chain uses TRBV19 and TRBJ2-5; maybe TRBD1 (5 bases). The tail of the sequence fits TRBJ2-7 better, so the J call may be wrong. Here the sequenced sample was CD4+ or CD8+ T cells sorted from blood, taken in a trial of the OX40 agonist ivuxolimab. The CDR3 nucleotides read TGTGCCAGCACAGGTAACACCTACGAGCAGTACTTC. Translating gives CASTGNTYEQYF.